The clone carrying this TCR beta chain was counted at least ten times. Its target is unknown. The ends lost 8 bases at V and 1 base at J; junction bases unmatched: 12. The CDR3 is 17 amino acids. CDR1 is GTSNPN, CDR2 SVGIG, per germline (reference sequence). The data are from a study of T cells in Graves' hyperthyroidism and ophthalmopathy. The study, taken as a whole, reports: Ophthalmopathy and stable hyperthyroidism were separated by a 13 V-J model. In validation, the model predicted ophthalmopathy. These predictions came a median about 6.8 months before onset. The majority of expanded thyroid clonotypes above 0.001 also appeared in blood.

Using RNA transcripts as the source, TCR beta CDR3 regions were amplified. First-round RT-PCR with HTBI primers amplified the TCR CDR3 region. TCRdb re-called the multiplex PCR reads through MiXCR, storing one row per CDR3 protein. The table includes about 620,000 distinct CDR3 sequences, roughly 15% detected once. Each diagnosis drew on symptoms, thyroxine, TRAb, thyroid ultrasound and orbital computed tomography findings. This chain joins TRBV30 and TRBJ2-1; 12 positions match TRBD2. Sequencing was done on a sample of blood. This TCR was sampled from a woman aged 25 to 39 with Graves' hyperthyroidism. The CDR3 sequence: CAPPGLAGLASYNEQFF. The CDR3 region has the DNA TGTGCCCCACCGGGACTAGCGGGTTTGGCGTCCTACAATGAGCAGTTCTTC.